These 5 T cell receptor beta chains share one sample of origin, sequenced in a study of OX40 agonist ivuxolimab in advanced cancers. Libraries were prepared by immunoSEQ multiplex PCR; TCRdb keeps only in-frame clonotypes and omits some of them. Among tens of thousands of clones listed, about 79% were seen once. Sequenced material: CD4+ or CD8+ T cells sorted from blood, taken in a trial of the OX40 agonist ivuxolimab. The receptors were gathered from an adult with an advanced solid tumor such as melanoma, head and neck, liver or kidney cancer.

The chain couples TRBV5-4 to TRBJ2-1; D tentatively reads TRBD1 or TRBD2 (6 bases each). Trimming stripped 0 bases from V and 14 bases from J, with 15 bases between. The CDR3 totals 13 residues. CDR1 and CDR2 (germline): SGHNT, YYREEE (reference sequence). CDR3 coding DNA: TGTGCCAGCAGCTTGGATCGGGGGCCAATTGAGTTCTTC. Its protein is CASSLDRGPIEFF.

CDR3 protein: CASSYSRQDGYTF. The CDR3 nucleotides are TGTGCCAGCAGTTACTCTCGGCAGGATGGCTACACCTTC. The chain joins TRBV6-6 to TRBJ1-2; D uncertain. The CDR3 consists of 13 residues. V lost 0 bases and J 6 bases, leaving 8 bases between the germline ends. Germline V lookup: CDR1 MNHNY, CDR2 SVGAGI (reference sequence).

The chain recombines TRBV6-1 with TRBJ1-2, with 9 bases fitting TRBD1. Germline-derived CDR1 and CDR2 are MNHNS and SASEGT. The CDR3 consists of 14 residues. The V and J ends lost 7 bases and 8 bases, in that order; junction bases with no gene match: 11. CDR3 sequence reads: CASILGTGLTGYTF. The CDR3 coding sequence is TGTGCCAGCATCCTAGGGACAGGGCTGACGGGCTACACCTTC.

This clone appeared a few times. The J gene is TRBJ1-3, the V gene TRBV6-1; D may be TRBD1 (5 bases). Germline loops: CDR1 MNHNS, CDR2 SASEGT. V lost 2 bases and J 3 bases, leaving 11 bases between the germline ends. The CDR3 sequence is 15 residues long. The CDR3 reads CASSELRGYGNTIYF. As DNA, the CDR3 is TGTGCCAGCAGTGAATTGAGGGGTTATGGAAACACCATATATTTT.

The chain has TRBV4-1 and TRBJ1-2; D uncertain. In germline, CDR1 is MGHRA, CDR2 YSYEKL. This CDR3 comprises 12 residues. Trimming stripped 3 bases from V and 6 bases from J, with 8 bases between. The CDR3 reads CASSQINHGYTF. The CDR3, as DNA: TGCGCCAGCAGCCAGATAAATCATGGCTACACCTTC.